These T cell receptor beta chains were read from a single sample in a study of Graves' ophthalmopathy and Graves' hyperthyroidism. TCRdb recomputed calls from the multiplex PCR reads with MiXCR, one row per CDR3 protein. The data show some 1.1 million distinct CDR3 sequences, less than 45% seen once. The specimen sequenced was peripheral blood or thyroid tissue (not recorded which). The source of these receptors is an adult man with Graves' hyperthyroidism. Both conserved end residues are part of each CDR3. A D gene is named only where the DNA matches it firmly. Not every row has a clone size; where given, it reads once, few, many or a size class.

j_call: TRBJ2-7; clone_size: few; v_call: TRBV7-2; d_call: NA; cdr3_nt: TGTGCCAGCACCTCAGTCCCGGGCCCAAGAGGCCACGAGCAGTACTTC; cdr3_aa: CASTSVPGPRGHEQYF
j_call: TRBJ2-7; clone_size: NA; v_call: TRBV28; d_call: NA; cdr3_nt: TGTGCCAGCAGTTTCCGGGACCTCGAGCAGTACTTC; cdr3_aa: CASSFRDLEQYF
j_call: TRBJ1-2; clone_size: many; v_call: TRBV24-1; d_call: NA; cdr3_nt: TGTGCCACCTCGCAGGGGATTAACTATGGCTACACCTTC; cdr3_aa: CATSQGINYGYTF
j_call: TRBJ1-5; clone_size: NA; v_call: TRBV20-1; d_call: TRBD1; cdr3_nt: TGCAGTGCTAGTATGGGACAGGGGGGCAATCAGCCCCAGCATTTT; cdr3_aa: CSASMGQGGNQPQHF
j_call: TRBJ2-6; clone_size: NA; v_call: TRBV19; d_call: NA; cdr3_nt: TGTGCCAGTAGGGGCGCGAACTATGGGGCCAACGTCCTGACTTTC; cdr3_aa: CASRGANYGANVLTF
j_call: TRBJ2-5; clone_size: few; v_call: TRBV12-3/TRBV12-4; d_call: TRBD2; cdr3_nt: TGTGCCAGCAGTTTAGTGTTGGCGGGGGAGCAAGAGACCCAGTACTTC; cdr3_aa: CASSLVLAGEQETQYF
j_call: TRBJ2-5; clone_size: NA; v_call: TRBV25-1; d_call: TRBD2; cdr3_nt: TGTGCCAGCAGTGAATCTAGGGAGGGCGAGACCCAGTACTTC; cdr3_aa: CASSESREGETQYF
j_call: TRBJ2-5; clone_size: NA; v_call: TRBV10-2; d_call: NA; cdr3_nt: TGCGCCAGCAGTGAGCCGGACAAGTCCCAAGAGACCCAGTACTTC; cdr3_aa: CASSEPDKSQETQYF
j_call: TRBJ1-2; clone_size: NA; v_call: TRBV7-9; d_call: NA; cdr3_nt: TGTGCCAGCAGCTTACCCCCCCGGTGGGTTAGCGATGGCTACACCTTC; cdr3_aa: CASSLPPRWVSDGYTF
j_call: TRBJ1-1; clone_size: many; v_call: TRBV2; d_call: NA; cdr3_nt: TGTGCCAGCAGTGAAGCAAGGACAGAAGCTTTCTTT; cdr3_aa: CASSEARTEAFF
j_call: TRBJ1-3; clone_size: many; v_call: TRBV20-1; d_call: NA; cdr3_nt: TGCAGTGCCTCACAGGGCGTATTCTCTGGAAACACCATATATTTT; cdr3_aa: CSASQGVFSGNTIYF
j_call: TRBJ2-7; clone_size: NA; v_call: TRBV7-9; d_call: TRBD2; cdr3_nt: TGTGCCAGCAGTCGGACTAGCGGGGGCAACGACGAGCAGTACTTC; cdr3_aa: CASSRTSGGNDEQYF
j_call: TRBJ1-2; clone_size: NA; v_call: TRBV7-9; d_call: NA; cdr3_nt: TGTGCCAGCAGCCCCGTCGGTAGCTACACCTTC; cdr3_aa: CASSPVGSYTF
j_call: TRBJ2-6; clone_size: many; v_call: TRBV2; d_call: NA; cdr3_nt: TGTGCCAGCAGTGGGGGCGCGGGGGCCAACGTCCTGACTTTC; cdr3_aa: CASSGGAGANVLTF
j_call: TRBJ1-1; clone_size: many; v_call: TRBV20-1; d_call: NA; cdr3_nt: TGCAGTGCTGCAAGAACTGGGACAAACACTGAAGCTTTCTTT; cdr3_aa: CSAARTGTNTEAFF
j_call: TRBJ1-1; clone_size: NA; v_call: TRBV19; d_call: TRBD1; cdr3_nt: TGTGCCAGTAGTGGACCGGGACAGAAGACTGAAGCTTTCTTT; cdr3_aa: CASSGPGQKTEAFF
j_call: TRBJ1-4; clone_size: many; v_call: TRBV2; d_call: NA; cdr3_nt: TGTGCCAGCAGTGGGGGGGGCCGTAGGGAAGTAAAACTGTTTTTT; cdr3_aa: CASSGGGRREVKLFF
j_call: TRBJ1-5; clone_size: many; v_call: TRBV19; d_call: NA; cdr3_nt: TGTGCCAGTACTCACCCCGGAGGGCCCTCCCGACCCCAGCATTTT; cdr3_aa: CASTHPGGPSRPQHF
j_call: TRBJ1-6; clone_size: few; v_call: TRBV5-1; d_call: NA; cdr3_nt: TGTGCCAGCAGCCAGCTGGAACGGAAAGATAATTCACCCCTCCACTTT; cdr3_aa: CASSQLERKDNSPLHF
j_call: TRBJ2-3; clone_size: NA; v_call: TRBV9; d_call: TRBD2; cdr3_nt: TGTGCCAGCAGCGTAGCTGGGCGGGGGGTAGTAGATACGCAGTATTTT; cdr3_aa: CASSVAGRGVVDTQYF
j_call: TRBJ1-2; clone_size: NA; v_call: TRBV29-1; d_call: NA; cdr3_nt: TGCAGCCTAGGACGGGCTCCGAGCTACACCTTC; cdr3_aa: CSLGRAPSYTF
j_call: TRBJ2-2; clone_size: NA; v_call: TRBV5-1; d_call: NA; cdr3_nt: TGCGCCAGCGGGGAGGCGGCAGGGAGAACCGGGGAGCTGTTTTTT; cdr3_aa: CASGEAAGRTGELFF
j_call: TRBJ2-2; clone_size: NA; v_call: TRBV7-8; d_call: NA; cdr3_nt: TGTGCCAGCAGCCGGGGCACGGGCTTGTCGGGCACCGGGGAGCTGTTTTTT; cdr3_aa: CASSRGTGLSGTGELFF
j_call: TRBJ2-7; clone_size: few; v_call: TRBV14; d_call: NA; cdr3_nt: TGTGCCAGCAGCCAAGGTCCTGCCTACTACTACGAGCAGTACTTC; cdr3_aa: CASSQGPAYYYEQYF
j_call: TRBJ1-5; clone_size: many; v_call: TRBV10-3; d_call: NA; cdr3_nt: TGTGCCATACGACAGGTCGACGGTCAGCCCCAGCATTTT; cdr3_aa: CAIRQVDGQPQHF
j_call: TRBJ1-2; clone_size: many; v_call: TRBV10-2; d_call: NA; cdr3_nt: TGCGCCAGCAGTGAGTCTCCTTTAGGTGGCTACACCTTC; cdr3_aa: CASSESPLGGYTF
j_call: TRBJ2-2; clone_size: few; v_call: TRBV9; d_call: NA; cdr3_nt: TGTGCCAGCAGCGTAGGTATCGTATTGAACACCGGGGAGCTGTTTTTT; cdr3_aa: CASSVGIVLNTGELFF
j_call: TRBJ1-3; clone_size: NA; v_call: TRBV11-2; d_call: NA; cdr3_nt: TGTGCCAGCAGCTTAGTAGGTGGGGGCATTGGAAACACCATATATTTT; cdr3_aa: CASSLVGGGIGNTIYF
j_call: TRBJ2-5; clone_size: NA; v_call: TRBV29-1; d_call: TRBD2; cdr3_nt: TGCACCGTTACGGGAGGGGCCGTGACCCAGTACTTC; cdr3_aa: CTVTGGAVTQYF
j_call: TRBJ2-7; clone_size: NA; v_call: TRBV7-2; d_call: TRBD1; cdr3_nt: TGTGCCAGCAGCTCGCGGACAGGGGATACCTACGAGCAGTACTTC; cdr3_aa: CASSSRTGDTYEQYF
j_call: TRBJ1-5; clone_size: NA; v_call: TRBV7-2; d_call: NA; cdr3_nt: TGTGCCAGCAGTTTCTTGGGCCGGGGTCAGCCCCAGCATTTT; cdr3_aa: CASSFLGRGQPQHF